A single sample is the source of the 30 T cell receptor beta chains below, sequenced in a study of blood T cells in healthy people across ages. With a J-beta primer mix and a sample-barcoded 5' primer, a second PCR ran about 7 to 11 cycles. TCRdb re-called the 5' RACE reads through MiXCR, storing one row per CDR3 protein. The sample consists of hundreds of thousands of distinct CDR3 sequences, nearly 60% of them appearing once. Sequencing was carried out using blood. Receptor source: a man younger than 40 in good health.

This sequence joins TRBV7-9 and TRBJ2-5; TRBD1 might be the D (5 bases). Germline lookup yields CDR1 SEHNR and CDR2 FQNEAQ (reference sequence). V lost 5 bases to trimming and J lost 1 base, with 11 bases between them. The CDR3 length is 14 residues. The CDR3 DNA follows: TGTGCCAGCAGCGCAAAAGACAGCCAAGAGACCCAGTACTTC. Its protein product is CASSAKDSQETQYF.

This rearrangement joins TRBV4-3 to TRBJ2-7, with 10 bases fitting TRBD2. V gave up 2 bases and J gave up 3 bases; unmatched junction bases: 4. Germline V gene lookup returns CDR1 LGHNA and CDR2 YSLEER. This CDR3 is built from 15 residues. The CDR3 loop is CASSQQSGRVYEQYF. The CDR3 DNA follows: TGCGCCAGCAGCCAACAAAGCGGGAGGGTCTACGAGCAGTACTTC.

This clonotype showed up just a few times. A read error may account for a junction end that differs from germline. CDR3 DNA sequence: TGCAGTGTCCTTTCCGGGGGGGCCTCCAACGAGCAGTACTTC. It encodes CSVLSGGASNEQYF. The chain has TRBV20-1 and TRBJ2-7; 8 bases map to TRBD2. Germline V gives CDR1 DFQATT, CDR2 SNEGSKA (reference sequence). The CDR3 consists of 14 residues.

CDR3 region: CASRTGGVGYNEQFF. DNA for the CDR3: TGTGCCAGCAGAACAGGGGGGGTAGGTTACAATGAGCAGTTCTTC. V usage is TRBV27 and J usage is TRBJ2-1, with D perhaps matching TRBD1 (8 bases). The CDR3 is 15 amino acids. V gave up 6 bases and J gave up 4 bases, with 16 bases separating them. Germline-derived CDR1 and CDR2 are MNHEY and SMNVEV (reference sequence).

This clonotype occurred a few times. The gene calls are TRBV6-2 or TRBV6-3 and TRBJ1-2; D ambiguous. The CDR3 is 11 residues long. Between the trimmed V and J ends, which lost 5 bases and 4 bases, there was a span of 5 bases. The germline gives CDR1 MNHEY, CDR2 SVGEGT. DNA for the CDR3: TGTGCCAGCAGTAACAGCTATGGCTACACCTTC. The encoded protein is CASSNSYGYTF.

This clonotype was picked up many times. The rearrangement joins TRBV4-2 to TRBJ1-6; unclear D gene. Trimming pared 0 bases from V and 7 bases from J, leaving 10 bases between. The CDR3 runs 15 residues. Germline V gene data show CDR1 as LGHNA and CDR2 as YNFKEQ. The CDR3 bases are TGTGCCAGCAGCCAAGATCATCCCGGCAATTCACCCCTCCACTTT. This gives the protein CASSQDHPGNSPLHF.

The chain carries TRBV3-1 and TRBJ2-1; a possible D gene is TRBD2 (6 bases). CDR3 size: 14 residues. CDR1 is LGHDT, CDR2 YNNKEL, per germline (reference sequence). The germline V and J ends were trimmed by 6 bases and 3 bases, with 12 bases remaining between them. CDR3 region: CASSREFLYNEQFF. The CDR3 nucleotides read TGTGCCAGCAGTCGGGAGTTTCTCTACAATGAGCAGTTCTTC.

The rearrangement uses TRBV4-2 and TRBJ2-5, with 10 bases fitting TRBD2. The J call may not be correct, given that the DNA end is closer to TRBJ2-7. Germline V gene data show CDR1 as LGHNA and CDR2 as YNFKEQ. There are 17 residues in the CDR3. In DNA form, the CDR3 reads TGTGCCAGCAGCCAAGATGAGCTAGCGGGAGTCGGTCTCGAGCAGTACTTC. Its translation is CASSQDELAGVGLEQYF.

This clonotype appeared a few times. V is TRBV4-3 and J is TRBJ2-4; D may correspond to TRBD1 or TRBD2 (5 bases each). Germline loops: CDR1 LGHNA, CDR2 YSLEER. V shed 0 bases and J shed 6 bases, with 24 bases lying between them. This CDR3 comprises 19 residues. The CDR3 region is CASSQDPDPSGEGRNIQYF. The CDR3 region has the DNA TGCGCCAGCAGCCAAGACCCCGACCCGTCTGGAGAGGGACGAAACATTCAGTACTTC.

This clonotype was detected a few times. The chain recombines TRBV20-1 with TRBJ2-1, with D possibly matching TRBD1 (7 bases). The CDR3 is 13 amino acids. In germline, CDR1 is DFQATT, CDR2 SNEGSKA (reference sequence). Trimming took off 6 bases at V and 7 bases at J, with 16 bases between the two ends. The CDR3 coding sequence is TGCAGTGCCCAGGGGGAGGCGGGGAATGAGCAGTTCTTC. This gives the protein CSAQGEAGNEQFF.

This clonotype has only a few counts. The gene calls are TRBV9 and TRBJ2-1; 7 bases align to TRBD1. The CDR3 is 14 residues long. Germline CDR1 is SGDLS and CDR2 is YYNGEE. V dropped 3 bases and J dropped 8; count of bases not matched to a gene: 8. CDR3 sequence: CASSARWTGHEQFF. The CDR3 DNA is TGTGCCAGCAGCGCCCGTTGGACAGGTCATGAGCAGTTCTTC.

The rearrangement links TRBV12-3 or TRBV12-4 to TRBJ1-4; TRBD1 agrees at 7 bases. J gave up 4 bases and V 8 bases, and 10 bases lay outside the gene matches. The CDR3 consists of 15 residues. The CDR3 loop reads CASGPPRGGNEKLFF. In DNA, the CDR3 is TGTGCCAGCGGGCCCCCCAGGGGGGGTAATGAAAAACTGTTTTTT.

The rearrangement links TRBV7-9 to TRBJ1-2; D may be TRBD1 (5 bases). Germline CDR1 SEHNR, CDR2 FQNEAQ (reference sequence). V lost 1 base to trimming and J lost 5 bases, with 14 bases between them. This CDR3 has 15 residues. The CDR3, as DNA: TGTGCCAGCAGCTTAGACCTAGACAGCCTATATGGCTACACCTTC. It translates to CASSLDLDSLYGYTF.

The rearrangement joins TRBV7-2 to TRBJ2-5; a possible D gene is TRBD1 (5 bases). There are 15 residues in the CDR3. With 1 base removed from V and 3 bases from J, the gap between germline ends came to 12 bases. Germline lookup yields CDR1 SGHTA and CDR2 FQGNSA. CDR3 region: CASSLGGTPKETQYF. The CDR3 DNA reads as TGTGCCAGCAGCTTAGGGGGCACGCCTAAAGAGACCCAGTACTTC.

For the CDR3, the DNA is TGTGCCAGCAGCCGTGGGCCAGCGGGTACATATGAGCAGTTCTTC. Translation gives CASSRGPAGTYEQFF. This chain uses TRBV9 with TRBJ2-1, with D perhaps matching TRBD2 (6 bases). V dropped 4 bases and J dropped 8 bases, with 19 bases sitting between them. In germline, CDR1 is SGDLS, CDR2 YYNGEE. CDR3 length: 15 amino acids.

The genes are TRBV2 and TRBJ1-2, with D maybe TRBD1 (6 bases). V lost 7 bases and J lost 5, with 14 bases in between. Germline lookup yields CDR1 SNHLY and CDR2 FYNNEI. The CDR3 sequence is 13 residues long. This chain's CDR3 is CASNGQNFYGYTF. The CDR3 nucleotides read TGTGCCAGCAATGGACAGAACTTTTATGGCTACACCTTC. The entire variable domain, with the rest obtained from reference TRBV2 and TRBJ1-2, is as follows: EPEVTQTPSHQVTQMGQEVILRCVPISNHLYFYWYRQILGQKVEFLVSFYNNEISEKSEIFDDQFSVERPDGSNFTLKIRSTKLEDSAMYFCASNGQNFYGYTFGSGTRLTVV.

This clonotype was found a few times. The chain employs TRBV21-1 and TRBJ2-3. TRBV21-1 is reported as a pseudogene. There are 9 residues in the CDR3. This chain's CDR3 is CASSDTQYF. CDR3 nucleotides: TGTGCCAGCAGCGATACGCAGTATTTT.

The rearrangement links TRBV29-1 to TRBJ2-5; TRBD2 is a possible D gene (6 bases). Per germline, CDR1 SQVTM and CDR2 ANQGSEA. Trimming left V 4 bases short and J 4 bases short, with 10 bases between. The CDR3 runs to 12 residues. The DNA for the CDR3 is TGCAGCGTTGGGAGGGGCGGAGAGACCCAGTACTTC. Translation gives CSVGRGGETQYF.

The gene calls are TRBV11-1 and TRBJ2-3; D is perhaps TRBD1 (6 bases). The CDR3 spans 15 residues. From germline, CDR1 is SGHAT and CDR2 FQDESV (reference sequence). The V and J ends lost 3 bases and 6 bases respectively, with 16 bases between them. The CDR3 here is CASSFKDRFMDTQYF. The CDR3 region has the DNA TGTGCCAGCAGCTTTAAGGACAGATTCATGGATACGCAGTATTTT.

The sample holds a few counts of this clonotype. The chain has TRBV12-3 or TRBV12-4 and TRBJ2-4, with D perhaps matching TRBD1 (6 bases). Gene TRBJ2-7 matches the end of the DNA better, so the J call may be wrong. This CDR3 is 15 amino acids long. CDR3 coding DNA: TGTGCCAGCAGTTTCCGGTCAGGGGACGCCTACGAGCAGTACTTC. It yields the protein CASSFRSGDAYEQYF.

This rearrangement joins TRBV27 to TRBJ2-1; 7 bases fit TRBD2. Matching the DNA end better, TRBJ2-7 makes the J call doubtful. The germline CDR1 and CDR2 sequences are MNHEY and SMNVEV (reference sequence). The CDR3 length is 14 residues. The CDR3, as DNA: TGTGCCAGCAGCTGGCGGCGGGGGACTTACGAGCAGTACTTC. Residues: CASSWRRGTYEQYF.

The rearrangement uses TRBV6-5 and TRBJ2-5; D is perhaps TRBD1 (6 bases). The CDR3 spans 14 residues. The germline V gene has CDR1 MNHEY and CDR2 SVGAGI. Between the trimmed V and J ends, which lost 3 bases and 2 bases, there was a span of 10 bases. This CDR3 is CASSYGDKQETQYF. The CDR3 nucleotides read TGTGCCAGCAGTTATGGGGACAAACAAGAGACCCAGTACTTC.

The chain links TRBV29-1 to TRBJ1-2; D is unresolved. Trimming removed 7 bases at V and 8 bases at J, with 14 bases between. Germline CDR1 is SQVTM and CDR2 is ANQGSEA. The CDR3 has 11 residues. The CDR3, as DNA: TGCAGCGGTACAGCAGCGGGGGGCTACACCTTC. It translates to CSGTAAGGYTF. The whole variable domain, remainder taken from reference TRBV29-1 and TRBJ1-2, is SAVISQKPSRDICQRGTSLTIQCQVDSQVTMMFWYRQQPGQSLTLIATANQGSEATYESGFVIDKFPISRPNLTFSTLTVSNMSPEDSSIYLCSGTAAGGYTFGSGTRLTVV.

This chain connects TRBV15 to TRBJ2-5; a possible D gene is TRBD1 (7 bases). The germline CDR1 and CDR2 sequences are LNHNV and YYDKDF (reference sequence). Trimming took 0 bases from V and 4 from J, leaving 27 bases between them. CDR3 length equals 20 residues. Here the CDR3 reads CATSRDAVRGGGKSGETQYF. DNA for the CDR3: TGTGCCACCAGCAGAGATGCGGTTCGAGGGGGCGGGAAGAGCGGAGAGACCCAGTACTTC.

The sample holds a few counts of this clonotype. The DNA for the CDR3 is TGTGCCAGCAGTTTAGGATTTTATGAGCAGTTCTTC. Amino acids: CASSLGFYEQFF. The chain joins TRBV28 to TRBJ2-1; D unclear. The ends were cut back, 2 bases at V and 8 bases at J, with 7 bases in the middle. The CDR3 sequence is 12 residues long. CDR1 MDHEN and CDR2 SYDVKM come from the germline V gene.

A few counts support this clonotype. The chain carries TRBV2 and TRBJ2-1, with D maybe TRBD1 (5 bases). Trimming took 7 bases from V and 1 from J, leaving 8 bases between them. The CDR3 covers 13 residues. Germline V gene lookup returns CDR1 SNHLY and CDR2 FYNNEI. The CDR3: CASNAGSYNEQFF. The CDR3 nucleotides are TGTGCCAGCAATGCAGGGTCCTACAATGAGCAGTTCTTC.

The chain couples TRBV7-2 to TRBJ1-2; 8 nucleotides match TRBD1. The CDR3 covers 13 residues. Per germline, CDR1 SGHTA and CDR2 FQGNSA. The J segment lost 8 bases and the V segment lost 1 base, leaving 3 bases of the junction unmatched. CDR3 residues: CASSLGSGGGYTF. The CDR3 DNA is TGTGCCAGCAGCTTAGGGTCAGGGGGCGGCTACACCTTC.

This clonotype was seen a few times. CDR3 DNA: TGTGCCAGCAGCTTTAGCAGGGCTGGGGCCAACGTCCTGACTTTC. This gives the protein CASSFSRAGANVLTF. The chain employs TRBV7-9 and TRBJ2-6; possibly TRBD1 for D (5 bases). The CDR3 covers 15 residues. V was trimmed by 3 bases and J by 2 bases, leaving 8 bases between them. The germline gives CDR1 SEHNR, CDR2 FQNEAQ (reference sequence).

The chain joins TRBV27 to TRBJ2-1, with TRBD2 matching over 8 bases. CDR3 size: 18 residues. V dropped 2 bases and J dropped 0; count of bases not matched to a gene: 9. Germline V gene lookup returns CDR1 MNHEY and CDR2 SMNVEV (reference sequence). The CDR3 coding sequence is TGTGCCAGCAGTTTAGGGGTAGCGGGGAGTCCCTCCTACAATGAGCAGTTCTTC. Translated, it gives CASSLGVAGSPSYNEQFF.

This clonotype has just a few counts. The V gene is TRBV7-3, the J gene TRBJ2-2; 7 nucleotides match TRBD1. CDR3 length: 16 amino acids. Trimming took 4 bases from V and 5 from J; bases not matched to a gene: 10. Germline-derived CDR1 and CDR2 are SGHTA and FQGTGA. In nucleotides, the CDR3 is TGTGCCAGCAGCTCCTACGACAGGGTTGGGACCGGGGAGCTGTTTTTT. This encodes CASSSYDRVGTGELFF.